These 32 T cell receptor beta chains were all obtained from the same sample, sequenced in a study of radiotherapy plus CTLA-4 blockade in lung cancer. Clones were sequenced by immunoSEQ multiplex PCR, and TCRdb holds only the in-frame ones, with some missing. This table holds over 50,000 clones, under 80% found once. The material sequenced was peripheral blood, taken from a patient treated with radiotherapy plus ipilimumab. The receptors were gathered from a human donor with non-small cell lung cancer who had a complete response to radiotherapy plus ipilimumab.

The chain joins TRBV29-1 to TRBJ2-1; 11 nucleotides align to TRBD1. Losses at the gene ends were 5 bases for V and 2 bases for J; bases not matched to a gene: 5. Germline V lookup: CDR1 SQVTM, CDR2 ANQGSEA. CDR3 length: 15 residues. CDR3 region: CSVLEGQGAYNEQFF. As DNA, the CDR3 is TGCAGCGTTCTCGAGGGACAGGGGGCCTACAATGAGCAGTTCTTC.

This chain connects TRBV6-6 to TRBJ2-2; 7 bases are a match to TRBD2. This CDR3 is built from 14 residues. V dropped 6 bases and J dropped 5; count of bases not matched to a gene: 6. The germline CDR1 and CDR2 sequences are MNHNY and SVGAGI (reference sequence). The CDR3 bases are TGTGCCAGCAGAACGGGGGGAGGGACCGGGGAGCTGTTTTTT. This sequence encodes CASRTGGGTGELFF.

In its sample, this clone was seen a few times. This chain connects TRBV10-2 to TRBJ2-1; 8 bases agree with TRBD2. J was trimmed by 7 bases and V by 4 bases; bases with no gene match: 3. The CDR3 is 13 residues long. From germline, CDR1 is WSHSY and CDR2 SAAADI. The CDR3 DNA follows: TGCGCCAGCAGTGTCCCTAGCGGGAATGAGCAGTTCTTC. This sequence encodes CASSVPSGNEQFF.

The rearrangement joins TRBV7-9 to TRBJ2-1; the D gene is possibly TRBD2 (6 bases). Germline V gene lookup returns CDR1 SEHNR and CDR2 FQNEAQ (reference sequence). The CDR3 contains 16 residues. V lost 5 bases and J 8 bases, leaving 22 bases between the germline ends. CDR3 loop: CASSDPPLRRADEQFF. Written as DNA, the CDR3 is TGTGCCAGCAGCGATCCCCCACTAAGGAGGGCAGATGAGCAGTTCTTC.

The rearrangement joins TRBV5-1 to TRBJ1-1, with a possible D match to TRBD1 (5 bases). This CDR3 has 15 amino acids. V lost 3 bases, J lost 0 bases, and 12 bases lay in between. CDR1 and CDR2 (germline): SGHRS, YFSETQ. CDR3 sequence reads: CASSWDGAMNTEAFF. The DNA of the CDR3 is TGCGCCAGCAGCTGGGATGGGGCCATGAACACTGAAGCTTTCTTT.

This rearrangement joins TRBV27 to TRBJ2-1; 9 bases align to TRBD2. The CDR3 runs 19 residues. V dropped 2 bases and J dropped 3; count of bases not matched to a gene: 14. The germline V gene encodes CDR1 MNHEY and CDR2 SMNVEV (reference sequence). The CDR3 region is CASSLLRLRGRALYNEQFF. CDR3 DNA sequence: TGTGCCAGCAGTTTACTGAGGCTGCGCGGGAGGGCCCTCTACAATGAGCAGTTCTTC.

The chain combines TRBV4-3 with TRBJ2-7; 10 bases align to TRBD2. The CDR3 sequence is 14 residues long. CDR1 and CDR2 from the germline V gene are LGHNA and YSLEER. V was clipped by 1 base and J by 3 bases; unmatched bases: 0. DNA for the CDR3: TGCGCCAGCAGCCAAGGACTAGCGGGCTACGAGCAGTACGTC. The encoded protein is CASSQGLAGYEQYV.

The chain joins TRBV9 to TRBJ2-6; TRBD2 agrees at 9 bases. Germline V gives CDR1 SGDLS, CDR2 YYNGEE. This CDR3 region has 15 residues. The V and J ends lost 4 bases and 11 bases, in that order; junction bases with no gene match: 10. The CDR3 DNA reads TGTGCCAGCAGCCCCCAGTCGGCGGGGGGGTACGTCCTGACTTTC. Protein sequence: CASSPQSAGGYVLTF.

The CDR3 nucleotides are TGCGCCAGCAGCCGCGGGACGGACTTCTCCTACAATGAGCAGTTCTTC. Translated, it gives CASSRGTDFSYNEQFF. The rearrangement joins TRBV4-3 to TRBJ2-1, with a weak D call TRBD2 (6 bases). Trimming took 4 bases from V and 0 from J, leaving 13 bases between them. CDR3 length: 16 residues. Germline loops: CDR1 LGHNA, CDR2 YSLEER.

This clone is a singleton in its sample. The V and J genes are TRBV6-1 and TRBJ1-2; no reliable D call. Looked up from germline, CDR1 is MNHNS and CDR2 is SASEGT. This CDR3 is 13 amino acids long. With 0 bases removed from V and 3 bases from J, the gap between germline ends came to 5 bases. CDR3 protein: CASSEASDYGYTF. The DNA for the CDR3 is TGTGCCAGCAGTGAAGCGTCAGACTATGGCTACACCTTC.

The rearrangement links TRBV10-2 to TRBJ1-1, with a possible D match to TRBD1 (5 bases). Looked up from germline, CDR1 is WSHSY and CDR2 is SAAADI. V lost 9 bases, J lost 1 base, and 15 bases lay in between. The CDR3 runs to 14 residues. CDR3 bases: TGCGCCAGTCGCCCGCACGACAGGAACACTGAAGCTTTCTTT. Translated: CASRPHDRNTEAFF.

The V gene is TRBV5-1, the J gene TRBJ2-1; 10 positions match TRBD2. CDR1 and CDR2 from the germline V gene are SGHRS and YFSETQ. The CDR3 length is 16 residues. Germline trimming cut 0 bases from V and 6 bases from J; bases unmatched to any gene: 6. CDR3 region: CASSLASGSTLNEQFF. CDR3 nucleotide sequence: TGCGCCAGCAGCTTGGCTAGCGGGAGTACTCTCAATGAGCAGTTCTTC.

The CDR3 sequence is CAWSGLAGSNTGELFF. The CDR3 DNA follows: TGTGCCTGGAGTGGGCTAGCGGGATCGAACACCGGGGAGCTGTTTTTT. The rearrangement joins TRBV30 to TRBJ2-2; 9 positions agree with TRBD2. V gave up 1 base and J gave up 0 bases; unmatched junction bases: 3. The CDR3 covers 16 residues. Germline CDR1 reads GTSNPN; CDR2 reads SVGIG (reference sequence).

Only one count was recorded for this clone. The CDR3, as DNA: TGCGCCAGCAGCCAAGATCTTGGGACAGGGGGCTGGGGCACTGAAGCTTTCTTT. Protein product: CASSQDLGTGGWGTEAFF. The rearrangement uses TRBV4-3 and TRBJ1-1; TRBD1 aligns across 12 bases. The germline V gene encodes CDR1 LGHNA and CDR2 YSLEER. V shed 0 bases and J 4 bases; nucleotides not matched to a gene: 9. The CDR3 has 18 amino acids.

This chain uses TRBV4-1 with TRBJ2-3; the match to TRBD2 covers 11 bases. Germline V lookup: CDR1 MGHRA, CDR2 YSYEKL. After removal of 1 base from V and 1 base from J, the junction contained 4 bases not matched to a gene. The CDR3 spans 17 residues. This CDR3 reads CASSQALAGVGTDTQYF. The DNA for the CDR3 is TGCGCCAGCAGCCAAGCACTAGCGGGAGTCGGCACAGATACGCAGTATTTT.

The gene calls are TRBV10-3 and TRBJ2-3; TRBD1 aligns across 7 bases. The V segment lost 11 bases and the J segment 2 bases; nucleotides outside the gene matches: 7. Germline CDR1 is ENHRY and CDR2 is SYGVKD. The CDR3 covers 13 residues. In DNA, the CDR3 is TGTGCCGTACAGACAGGGTACACAGATACGCAGTATTTT. This codes for CAVQTGYTDTQYF.

This clone showed up just once. This chain connects TRBV2 to TRBJ2-7, with TRBD2 identical over 8 bases. Germline CDR1 and CDR2: SNHLY and FYNNEI. This CDR3 is 14 amino acids long. V lost 8 bases to trimming and J lost 0 bases; unmatched junction nucleotides: 6. This chain's CDR3 is CASGAGGLSYEQYV. CDR3 nucleotides: TGTGCCAGCGGCGCGGGAGGACTCTCCTACGAGCAGTACGTC.

This rearrangement joins TRBV11-3 to TRBJ1-1; the D gene is possibly TRBD1 (6 bases). V was clipped by 1 base and J by 5 bases, with 14 bases between them. Germline loops: CDR1 SGHNT, CDR2 YENEEA. The CDR3 has 15 amino acids. As DNA, the CDR3 is TGTGCCAGCAGCTTAGCGGGGGGGCTAGGGACTGAAGCTTTCTTT. It encodes CASSLAGGLGTEAFF.

This clone was detected a few times. The chain has TRBV6-1 and TRBJ2-6; D not certain. From germline, CDR1 is MNHNS and CDR2 SASEGT. Between the trimmed V and J ends, which lost 7 bases and 0 bases, there was a span of 10 bases. The CDR3 consists of 15 residues. CDR3 region: CASTEKDSGANVLTF. The CDR3, as DNA: TGTGCCAGCACCGAGAAAGACTCTGGGGCCAACGTCCTGACTTTC.

This chain connects TRBV11-3 to TRBJ2-4, with a possible D match to TRBD1 (5 bases). V was cut by 4 bases and J by 6 bases, with 16 bases left in between. Germline CDR1 SGHNT, CDR2 YENEEA. The CDR3 consists of 15 residues. CDR3 nucleotide sequence: TGTGCCAGCAGCTACCAAGGGGCGGTAGTAAACATTCAGTACTTC. Translation gives CASSYQGAVVNIQYF.

The V and J genes are TRBV5-1 and TRBJ2-7, with D possibly matching TRBD2 (5 bases). The CDR3 runs to 14 residues. V gave up 2 bases and J gave up 4 bases, with 13 bases separating them. Germline CDR1 reads SGHRS; CDR2 reads YFSETQ. The CDR3: CASSFATEAYEQYF. DNA of the CDR3: TGCGCCAGCAGCTTTGCGACGGAGGCATACGAGCAGTACTTC.

This sequence joins TRBV18 and TRBJ1-1; D unresolved. This CDR3 is built from 13 residues. V shed 6 bases and J shed 5 bases, with 13 bases lying between them. Germline lookup yields CDR1 KGHSH and CDR2 LQKENI. As DNA, the CDR3 is TGTGCCAGCTCTCTGGGCCCGGGGACTGAAGCTTTCTTT. Protein sequence: CASSLGPGTEAFF.

V gene TRBV12-2 combines with J gene TRBJ1-5; the table gives TRBD1 as D, unverified against the DNA. TRBV12-2 is labeled a pseudogene. There are 17 residues in the CDR3. The CDR3 DNA reads TGTGCAAGTCGCTTATCGGTCAGGGCCGATAGCAATCAGCCCCAGCATTTT. Translating gives CASRLSVRADSNQPQHF.

The V gene is TRBV5-1, the J gene TRBJ2-1; 8 bases are a match to TRBD1. CDR1 and CDR2 from the germline V gene are SGHRS and YFSETQ. Germline trimming cut 7 bases from V and 1 base from J; bases unmatched to any gene: 7. The CDR3 runs to 15 residues. CDR3 region: CASRLTGGSYNEQFF. CDR3 in DNA: TGCGCCAGCCGCCTTACAGGGGGTTCCTACAATGAGCAGTTCTTC.

This clone was counted a few times. V is TRBV5-6 and J is TRBJ1-5; TRBD1 might be the D (6 bases). This CDR3 is 15 amino acids long. The germline V gene has CDR1 SGHDT and CDR2 YYEEEE. V lost 1 base, J lost 4 bases, and 12 bases lay in between. In nucleotides, the CDR3 is TGTGCCAGCAGCTTGACAACAGGGATAAATCAGCCCCAGCATTTT. Translated: CASSLTTGINQPQHF.

This clone was seen a few times. The V call is TRBV30, the J call TRBJ2-7, with 12 bases aligning to TRBD2. CDR3 length: 15 residues. The germline V gene encodes CDR1 GTSNPN and CDR2 SVGIG (reference sequence). After removal of 1 base from V and 9 bases from J, the junction contained 10 bases not matched to a gene. This CDR3 is CAWSAGTSGPPRQYV. The DNA for the CDR3 is TGTGCCTGGAGTGCCGGGACTAGCGGGCCCCCTCGGCAGTACGTC.

This clone was recorded once. The CDR3 region is CATSRDASGLAGGADTQYF. CDR3 nucleotides: TGTGCCACCAGCAGGGACGCCTCGGGACTAGCGGGGGGGGCAGATACGCAGTATTTT. The gene calls are TRBV15 and TRBJ2-3; 16 nucleotides align to TRBD2. The V and J ends lost 3 bases and 4 bases, in that order; junction bases with no gene match: 10. In germline, CDR1 is LNHNV, CDR2 YYDKDF (reference sequence). The CDR3 loop spans 19 amino acids.

The rearrangement joins TRBV7-2 to TRBJ2-5, with D possibly matching TRBD1 (5 bases). V lost 4 bases and J 0 bases, leaving 9 bases between the germline ends. This CDR3 has 14 amino acids. Germline V lookup: CDR1 SGHTA, CDR2 FQGNSA. CDR3 coding DNA: TGTGCCAGCAGCTACCAGGGCGACCAAGAGACCCAGTACTTC. This translates into CASSYQGDQETQYF.

The rearrangement joins TRBV29-1 to TRBJ2-5; D is uncertain. CDR1 is SQVTM and CDR2 is ANQGSEA in the germline V gene. This CDR3 has 13 residues. Trimming left V 4 bases short and J 0 bases short, with 9 bases between. CDR3 amino acids: CSVVGSDQETQYF. CDR3 coding DNA: TGCAGCGTTGTTGGCAGCGACCAAGAGACCCAGTACTTC.

This clone was observed a few times. V is TRBV2 and J is TRBJ1-5, with a tentative D call TRBD1 (6 bases). Germline V CDR1 and CDR2: SNHLY, FYNNEI. The CDR3 sequence is 13 residues long. Deletions cut 5 bases from V and 6 bases from J, with 11 bases between. This CDR3 reads CASSKGEGQPQHF. The CDR3 nucleotides read TGTGCCAGCAGTAAGGGGGAAGGTCAGCCCCAGCATTTT.

The genes are TRBV27 and TRBJ1-2, with a possible D match to TRBD1 (5 bases). The CDR3 consists of 14 residues. The germline V and J ends were trimmed by 5 bases and 3 bases, with 13 bases remaining between them. Germline CDR1 reads MNHEY; CDR2 reads SMNVEV (reference sequence). The CDR3 DNA reads as TGTGCCAGCAGTCCACCGGGGGTGGACTATGGCTACACCTTC. Amino acids: CASSPPGVDYGYTF.

This chain uses TRBV29-1 with TRBJ1-1; D might be TRBD1 (5 bases). Germline CDR1 and CDR2: SQVTM and ANQGSEA. CDR3 size: 10 residues. V was trimmed by 3 bases and J by 10 bases, leaving 9 bases between them. This CDR3 reads CSVDVGGAFF. The CDR3 DNA reads as TGCAGCGTTGATGTCGGGGGAGCTTTCTTT.